This section outlines one TCR beta chain sequence together with its context. Its specificity is not known. This sample also contains other DNA sequences that code for the same CDR3. V was shortened by 1 base and J by 1 base, with 4 bases between the two germline ends. This CDR3 is 13 amino acids long. Germline V gene data show CDR1 as LGHNT and CDR2 as FRNRAP. The assay was immunoSEQ multiplex PCR, and TCRdb's table has in-frame clones only and misses some. This table holds over 150,000 clones, about 90% found once. The data originate from a study of T cell responses to AZD1222 COVID-19 vaccine. Study outcomes and limitations: Most donors were white British and more were female, and clonal diversity was possibly underestimated. Sampling that yielded the repertoires occurred only after the peak T cell response.

The chain recombines TRBV12-5 with TRBJ1-1, with D hard to call. The receptor was derived from an adult in good health. Sequencing was performed on peripheral blood, taken on day 0 of MenACWY control vaccination. The CDR3 region has the DNA TGTGCTAGTGGTTTGGAACCGAACACTGAAGCTTTCTTT. It specifies CASGLEPNTEAFF.